Below are 13 T cell receptor beta chains sequenced from a single sample in a study of T cell responses to AZD1222 COVID-19 vaccine. The data were produced by immunoSEQ multiplex PCR, yet TCRdb's version contains in-frame clones alone and is incomplete. This sample yields 90,000 to 120,000 clones, of which 92% are seen a single time; 8% to 9.5% belongs to the top ten. Sample: peripheral blood, taken 28 days after the second AZD1222 dose. The receptors derive from an adult who received the AZD1222 COVID-19 vaccine.

The V gene is TRBV10-3, the J gene TRBJ1-1; a possible D gene is TRBD1 (5 bases). The CDR3 length is 14 residues. Germline CDR1 ENHRY, CDR2 SYGVKD. Trimming removed 6 bases at V and 1 base at J, with 12 bases between. The CDR3 loop is CAIRPREENTEAFF. The CDR3 DNA reads TGTGCCATCAGGCCCAGGGAGGAGAACACTGAAGCTTTCTTT.

The chain couples TRBV6-6 to TRBJ2-2; the match to TRBD2 covers 7 bases. The junction had 6 bases not matched to a gene; V was cut back by 4 bases and J by 4 bases. Germline lookup yields CDR1 MNHNY and CDR2 SVGAGI (reference sequence). The CDR3 contains 15 residues. The CDR3 here is CASSSTGGSTGELFF. The CDR3, as DNA: TGTGCCAGCAGTTCAACGGGGGGAAGCACCGGGGAGCTGTTTTTT.

J is TRBJ2-1 and V is TRBV7-9; D is unresolved. CDR3 length equals 14 residues. Trimming left V 0 bases short and J 9 bases short, with 12 bases between. The germline V gene has CDR1 SEHNR and CDR2 FQNEAQ (reference sequence). CDR3 sequence reads: CASSLASTVGEQFF. CDR3 coding DNA: TGTGCCAGCAGCTTAGCTTCCACAGTCGGTGAGCAGTTCTTC.

The chain combines TRBV30 with TRBJ1-5, with 8 bases aligning to TRBD1. V gave up 4 bases and J gave up 6 bases; unmatched junction bases: 8. This CDR3 spans 14 amino acids. Germline CDR1 reads GTSNPN; CDR2 reads SVGIG (reference sequence). The CDR3 is CAWTRGQGGQPQHF. In DNA form, the CDR3 reads TGTGCCTGGACCCGAGGACAGGGCGGTCAGCCCCAGCATTTT.

The chain joins TRBV19 to TRBJ2-1; no definite D call. CDR3 length equals 15 residues. Trimming removed 5 bases at V and 7 bases at J, with 18 bases between. CDR1 is LNHDA, CDR2 SQIVND, per germline (reference sequence). The CDR3 nucleotides are TGTGCCAGTAGTCCCTATCTATTGGGCAGGAATGAGCAGTTCTTC. Protein: CASSPYLLGRNEQFF.

The rearrangement joins TRBV21-1 to TRBJ2-1; the table assigns TRBD1, which was not confirmed against the DNA. TRBV21-1 is annotated as a pseudogene. The length of the CDR3 is 14 residues. The CDR3 DNA is TGTGCCAGCAGCAAACGGGACAACTACAATGAGCAGTTCTTC. Its protein is CASSKRDNYNEQFF.

This rearrangement joins TRBV18 to TRBJ2-7; TRBD1 might be the D (5 bases). This CDR3 contains 14 residues. V lost 4 bases, J lost 6 bases, and 16 bases lay in between. CDR1 and CDR2 (germline): KGHSH, LQKENI. The CDR3 sequence is CASSLYRSSPEQYF. CDR3 nucleotide sequence: TGTGCCAGCTCACTCTACAGGTCCAGCCCCGAGCAGTACTTC.

The chain recombines TRBV25-1 with TRBJ1-3; maybe TRBD1 (5 bases). V lost 4 bases to trimming and J lost 1 base, with 14 bases between them. The germline CDR1 and CDR2 sequences are MGHDK and SYGVNS. This CDR3 spans 16 amino acids. CDR3 sequence reads: CASSGRAGTSGNTIYF. The CDR3 DNA reads TGTGCCAGCAGTGGTCGGGCCGGGACTTCTGGAAACACCATATATTTT.

The chain uses TRBV20-1 and TRBJ1-1; D remains unclear. Trimming shortened V by 4 bases and J by 4 bases, and 7 bases separated the two germline ends. The CDR3 consists of 11 residues. The germline CDR1 and CDR2 sequences are DFQATT and SNEGSKA (reference sequence). CDR3: CSAIIVTEAFF. The CDR3 coding sequence is TGCAGTGCTATTATTGTCACTGAAGCTTTCTTT.

This chain uses TRBV6-2 or TRBV6-3 with TRBJ2-1; D gene unclear. There are 17 residues in the CDR3. The ends were cut back, 2 bases at V and 0 bases at J, with 14 bases in the middle. The V gene's germline CDR1 is MNHEY and CDR2 SVGEGT. For the CDR3, the DNA is TGTGCCAGCAGTTACCTCCTGGGCGGAAGCTCCTACAATGAGCAGTTCTTC. This codes for CASSYLLGGSSYNEQFF.

The CDR3 loop reads CASSVSGQTGNTIYF. In DNA form, the CDR3 reads TGTGCCAGCAGCGTGTCCGGACAGACTGGAAACACCATATATTTT. This chain connects TRBV9 to TRBJ1-3; tentative D call: TRBD1 (6 bases). Per the germline V gene, CDR1 is SGDLS and CDR2 is YYNGEE. Trimming pared 2 bases from V and 2 bases from J, leaving 11 bases between. CDR3 length: 15 amino acids.

The chain combines TRBV2 with TRBJ2-3; TRBD1 is a possible D gene (6 bases). V was clipped by 8 bases and J by 5 bases, with 14 bases between them. Germline assignment: CDR1 SNHLY and CDR2 FYNNEI. CDR3 length: 13 amino acids. This CDR3 reads CASERQVGDTQYF. The DNA of the CDR3 is TGTGCCAGCGAGAGACAGGTGGGAGATACGCAGTATTTT.

V usage is TRBV4-2 and J usage is TRBJ1-6; D remains ambiguous. Germline V gene lookup returns CDR1 LGHNA and CDR2 YNFKEQ. The CDR3 sequence is 14 residues long. Trimming pared 0 bases from V and 4 bases from J, leaving 4 bases between. The CDR3 nucleotides are TGTGCCAGCAGCCAAGAGGGATATAATTCACCCCTCCACTTT. It encodes CASSQEGYNSPLHF.